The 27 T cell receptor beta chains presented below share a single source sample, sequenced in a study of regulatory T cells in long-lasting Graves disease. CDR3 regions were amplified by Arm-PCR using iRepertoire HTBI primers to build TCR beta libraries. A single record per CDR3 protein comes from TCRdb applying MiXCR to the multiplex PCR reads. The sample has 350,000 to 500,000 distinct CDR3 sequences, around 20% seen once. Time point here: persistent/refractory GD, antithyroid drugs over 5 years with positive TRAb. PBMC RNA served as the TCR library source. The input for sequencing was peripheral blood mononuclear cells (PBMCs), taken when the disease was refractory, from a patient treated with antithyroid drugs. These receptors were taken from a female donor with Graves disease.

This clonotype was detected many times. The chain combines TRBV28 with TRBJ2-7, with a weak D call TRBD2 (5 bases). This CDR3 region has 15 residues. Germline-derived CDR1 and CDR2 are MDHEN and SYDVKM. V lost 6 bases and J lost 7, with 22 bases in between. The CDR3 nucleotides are TGTGCCAGCAGCCGGACTGAAAAAGGGCTGCGGGAGCAGTACTTC. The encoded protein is CASSRTEKGLREQYF.

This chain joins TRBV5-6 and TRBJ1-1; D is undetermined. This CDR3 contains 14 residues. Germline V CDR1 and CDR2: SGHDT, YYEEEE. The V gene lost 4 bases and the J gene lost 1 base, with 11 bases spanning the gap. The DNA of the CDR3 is TGTGCCAGCAGCATATTGTGGGGGAACACTGAAGCTTTCTTT. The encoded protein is CASSILWGNTEAFF.

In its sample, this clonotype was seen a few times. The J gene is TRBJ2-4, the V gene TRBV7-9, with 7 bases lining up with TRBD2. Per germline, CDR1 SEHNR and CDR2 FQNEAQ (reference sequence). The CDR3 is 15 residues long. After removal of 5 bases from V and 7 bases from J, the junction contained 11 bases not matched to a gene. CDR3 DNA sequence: TGTGCCAGCAGCCCTGGGGCGGGAGCGACTAACATTCAGTACTTC. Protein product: CASSPGAGATNIQYF. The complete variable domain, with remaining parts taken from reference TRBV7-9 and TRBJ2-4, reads DTGVSQNPRHKITKRGQNVTFRCDPISEHNRLYWYRQTLGQGPEFLTYFQNEAQLEKSRLLSDRFSAERPKGSFSTLEIQRTEQGDSAMYLCASSPGAGATNIQYFGAGTRLSVL.

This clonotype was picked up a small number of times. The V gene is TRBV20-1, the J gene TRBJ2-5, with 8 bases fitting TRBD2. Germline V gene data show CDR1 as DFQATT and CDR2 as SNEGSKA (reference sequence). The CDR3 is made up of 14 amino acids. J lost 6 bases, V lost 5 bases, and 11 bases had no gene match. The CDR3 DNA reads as TGCAGTGCTCAACCCGGGACTAGTAGGAAGACCCAGTACTTC. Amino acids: CSAQPGTSRKTQYF.

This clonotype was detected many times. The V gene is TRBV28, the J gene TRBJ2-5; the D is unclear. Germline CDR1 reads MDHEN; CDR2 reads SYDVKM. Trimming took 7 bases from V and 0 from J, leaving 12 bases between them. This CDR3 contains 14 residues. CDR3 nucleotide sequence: TGTGCCAGCACATTGGGGTCCAACCAAGAGACCCAGTACTTC. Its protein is CASTLGSNQETQYF.

DNA for the CDR3: TGTGCCAGCAGCTCCGGGACAGGGGGCGGGGAGACCCAGTACTTC. Its protein product is CASSSGTGGGETQYF. The chain employs TRBV28 and TRBJ2-5, with 12 bases lining up with TRBD1. The length of the CDR3 is 15 residues. Trimming removed 6 bases from V and 5 bases from J; junction bases left unmatched: 7. Germline CDR1 is MDHEN and CDR2 is SYDVKM.

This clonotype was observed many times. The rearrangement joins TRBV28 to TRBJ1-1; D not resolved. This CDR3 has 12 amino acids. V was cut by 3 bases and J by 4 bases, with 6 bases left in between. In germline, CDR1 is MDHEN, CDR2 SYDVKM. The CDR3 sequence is CASSFWSTEAFF. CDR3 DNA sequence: TGTGCCAGCAGTTTTTGGAGCACTGAAGCTTTCTTT.

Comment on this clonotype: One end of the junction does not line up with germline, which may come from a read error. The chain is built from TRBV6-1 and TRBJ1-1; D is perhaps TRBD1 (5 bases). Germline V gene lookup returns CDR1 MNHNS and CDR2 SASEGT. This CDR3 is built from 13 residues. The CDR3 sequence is CASSEADSPRASF. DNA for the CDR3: TGTGCCAGCAGTGAAGCTGACAGCCCTCGAGCTTCCTTT.

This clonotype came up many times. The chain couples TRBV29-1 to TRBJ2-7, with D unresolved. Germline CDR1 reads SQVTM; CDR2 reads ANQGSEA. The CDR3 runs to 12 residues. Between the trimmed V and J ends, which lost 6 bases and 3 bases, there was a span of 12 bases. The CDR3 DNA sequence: TGCAGCGTCGCACCCGACGGCTACGAGCAGTACTTC. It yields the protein CSVAPDGYEQYF.

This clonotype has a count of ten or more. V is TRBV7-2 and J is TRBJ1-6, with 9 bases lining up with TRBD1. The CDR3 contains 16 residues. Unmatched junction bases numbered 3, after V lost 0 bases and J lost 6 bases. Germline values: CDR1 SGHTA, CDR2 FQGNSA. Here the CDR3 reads CASSLAQGAINSPLHF. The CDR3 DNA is TGTGCCAGCAGCTTAGCACAGGGGGCGATTAATTCACCCCTCCACTTT.

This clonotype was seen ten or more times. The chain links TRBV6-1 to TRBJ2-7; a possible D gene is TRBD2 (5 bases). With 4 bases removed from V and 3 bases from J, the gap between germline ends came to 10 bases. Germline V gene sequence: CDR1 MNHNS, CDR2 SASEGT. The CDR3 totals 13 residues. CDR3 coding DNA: TGTGCCAGCAGTGGACTAACCAACTACGAGCAGTACTTC. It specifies CASSGLTNYEQYF.

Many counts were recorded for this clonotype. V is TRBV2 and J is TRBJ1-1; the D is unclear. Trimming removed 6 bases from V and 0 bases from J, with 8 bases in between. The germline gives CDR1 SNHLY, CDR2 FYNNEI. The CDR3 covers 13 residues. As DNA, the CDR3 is TGTGCCAGCAGCTGGAGGTTGAACACTGAAGCTTTCTTT. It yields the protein CASSWRLNTEAFF.

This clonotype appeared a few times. CDR3 amino acids: CASSFSDRATYEQYF. In DNA form, the CDR3 reads TGTGCCAGCAGCTTCTCGGACAGGGCAACCTACGAGCAGTACTTC. The chain couples TRBV7-6 to TRBJ2-7; 8 bases match TRBD1. The V segment lost 3 bases and the J segment 2 bases; nucleotides outside the gene matches: 6. CDR3 length equals 15 residues. CDR1 is SGHVS and CDR2 is FNYEAQ in the germline V gene. The complete variable domain, with remaining parts taken from reference TRBV7-6 and TRBJ2-7, reads GAGVSQSPRYKVTKRGQDVALRCDPISGHVSLYWYRQALGQGPEFLTYFNYEAQQDKSGLPNDRFSAERPEGSISTLTIQRTEQRDSAMYRCASSFSDRATYEQYFGPGTRLTVT.

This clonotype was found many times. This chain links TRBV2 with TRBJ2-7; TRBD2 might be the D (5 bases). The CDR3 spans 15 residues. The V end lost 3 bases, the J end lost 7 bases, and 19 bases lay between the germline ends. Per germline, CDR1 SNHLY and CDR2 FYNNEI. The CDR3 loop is CASSDLNRPSGEQYF. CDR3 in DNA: TGTGCCAGCAGTGATCTCAATAGACCCTCGGGGGAGCAGTACTTC.

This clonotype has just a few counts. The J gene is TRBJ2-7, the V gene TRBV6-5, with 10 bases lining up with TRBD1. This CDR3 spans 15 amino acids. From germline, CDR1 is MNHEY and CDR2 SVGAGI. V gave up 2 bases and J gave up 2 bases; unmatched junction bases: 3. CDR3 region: CASSYKGTGAYEQYF. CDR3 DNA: TGTGCCAGCAGTTACAAGGGGACAGGGGCCTACGAGCAGTACTTC.

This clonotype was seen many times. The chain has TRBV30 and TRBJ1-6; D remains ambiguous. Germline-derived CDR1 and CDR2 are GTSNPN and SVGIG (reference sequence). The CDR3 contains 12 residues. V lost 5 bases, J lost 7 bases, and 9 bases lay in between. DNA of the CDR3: TGTGCCTGGCTGGCATCCAATTCACCCCTCCACTTT. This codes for CAWLASNSPLHF. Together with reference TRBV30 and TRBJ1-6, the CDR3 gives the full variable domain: SQTIHQWPATLVQPVGSPLSLECTVEGTSNPNLYWYRQAAGRGLQLLFYSVGIGQISSEVPQNLSASRPQDRQFILSSKKLLLSDSGFYLCAWLASNSPLHFGNGTRLTVT.

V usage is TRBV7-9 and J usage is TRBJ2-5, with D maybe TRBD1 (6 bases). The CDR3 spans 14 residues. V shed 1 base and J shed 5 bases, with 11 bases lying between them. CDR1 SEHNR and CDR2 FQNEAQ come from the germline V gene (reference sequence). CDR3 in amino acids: CASSLDQGWETQYF. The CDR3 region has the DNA TGTGCCAGCAGCTTAGATCAGGGGTGGGAGACCCAGTACTTC.

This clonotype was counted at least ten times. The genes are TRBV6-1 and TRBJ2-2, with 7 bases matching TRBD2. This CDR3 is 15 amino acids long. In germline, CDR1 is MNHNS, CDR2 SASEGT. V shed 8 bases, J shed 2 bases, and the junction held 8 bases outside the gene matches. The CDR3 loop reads CASGSRGTNTGELFF. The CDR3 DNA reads TGTGCCAGCGGGTCGCGGGGGACTAACACCGGGGAGCTGTTTTTT.

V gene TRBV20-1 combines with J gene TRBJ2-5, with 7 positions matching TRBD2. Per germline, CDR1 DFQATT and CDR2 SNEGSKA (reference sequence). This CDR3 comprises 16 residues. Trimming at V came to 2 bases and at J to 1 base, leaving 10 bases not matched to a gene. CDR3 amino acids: CSARRLARGPQETQYF. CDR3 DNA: TGCAGTGCTAGAAGACTAGCTCGGGGCCCCCAAGAGACCCAGTACTTC.

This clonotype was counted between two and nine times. The CDR3 nucleotides read TGTGCCAGCAGCCCCGTTAAACAGGGGAACACTGAAGCTTTCTTT. Protein product: CASSPVKQGNTEAFF. J is TRBJ1-1 and V is TRBV7-9, with TRBD1 as a possible D gene (6 bases). The V gene lost 5 bases and the J gene lost 1 base, with 14 bases spanning the gap. The germline CDR1 and CDR2 sequences are SEHNR and FQNEAQ (reference sequence). This CDR3 has 15 residues.

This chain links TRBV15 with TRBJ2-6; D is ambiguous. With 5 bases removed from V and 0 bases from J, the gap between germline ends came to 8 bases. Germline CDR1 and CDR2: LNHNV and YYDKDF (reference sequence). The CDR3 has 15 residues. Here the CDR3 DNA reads TGTGCCACCAGCCGGGCCAGCTCTGGGGCCAACGTCCTGACTTTC. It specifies CATSRASSGANVLTF.

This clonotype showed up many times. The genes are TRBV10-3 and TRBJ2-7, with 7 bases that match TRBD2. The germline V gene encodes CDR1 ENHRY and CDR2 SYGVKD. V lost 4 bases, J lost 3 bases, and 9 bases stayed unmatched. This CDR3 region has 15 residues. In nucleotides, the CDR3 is TGTGCCATCAGTGTAAGGTCTAGCGGAAGCTACGAGCAGTACTTC. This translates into CAISVRSSGSYEQYF.

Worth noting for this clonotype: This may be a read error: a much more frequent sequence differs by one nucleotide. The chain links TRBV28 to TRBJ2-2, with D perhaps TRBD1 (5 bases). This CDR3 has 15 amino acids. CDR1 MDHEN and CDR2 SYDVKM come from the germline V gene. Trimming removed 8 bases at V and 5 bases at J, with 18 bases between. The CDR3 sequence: CASSAQGRWTGELFF. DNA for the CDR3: TGTGCCAGCTCGGCGCAGGGTAGGTGGACCGGGGAGCTGTTTTTT.

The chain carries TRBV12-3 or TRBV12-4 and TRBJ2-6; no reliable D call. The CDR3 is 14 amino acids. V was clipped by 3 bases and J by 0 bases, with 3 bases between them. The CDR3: CASSFHSGANVLTF. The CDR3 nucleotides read TGTGCCAGCAGTTTTCACTCTGGGGCCAACGTCCTGACTTTC.

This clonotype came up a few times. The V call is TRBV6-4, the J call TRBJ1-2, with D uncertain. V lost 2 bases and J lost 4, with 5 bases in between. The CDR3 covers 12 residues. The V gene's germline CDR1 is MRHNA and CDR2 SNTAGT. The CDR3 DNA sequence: TGTGCCAGCAGTGACGACGGCTATGGCTACACCTTC. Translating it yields CASSDDGYGYTF.

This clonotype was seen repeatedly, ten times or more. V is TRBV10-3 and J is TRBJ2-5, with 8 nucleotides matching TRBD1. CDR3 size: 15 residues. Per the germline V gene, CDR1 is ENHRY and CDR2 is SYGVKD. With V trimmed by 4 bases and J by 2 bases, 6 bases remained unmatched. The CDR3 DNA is TGTGCCATCAGTGGCGAGGGGACAGGTCAAGAGACCCAGTACTTC. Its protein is CAISGEGTGQETQYF.

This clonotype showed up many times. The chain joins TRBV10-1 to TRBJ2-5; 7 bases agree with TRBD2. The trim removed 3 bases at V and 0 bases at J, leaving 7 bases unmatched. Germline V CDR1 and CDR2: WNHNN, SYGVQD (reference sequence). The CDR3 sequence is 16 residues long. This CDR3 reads CASSDFFLADQETQYF. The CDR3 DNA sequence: TGCGCCAGCAGTGATTTCTTCCTAGCGGACCAAGAGACCCAGTACTTC.